This T cell receptor (beta chain) was recorded in a study of T cells after yellow fever vaccination. Whole-study context: Fractions containing few cells were prepared with SMART-Seq v4 Ultra Low Input.

For TCR, cDNA came from 5'RACE template switching, which added a universal primer site and UMIs. TCRdb reprocessed the 5' RACE reads with MiXCR, giving one entry per CDR3 protein. There are about 370,000 distinct CDR3 sequences in the sample; around 10% occur only once, and around 18% lies in the top ten. Study outcomes and limitations: Reappearing after the booster were most of the clones from primary vaccination (about 95% CD4, 85% to 90% CD8). By day 5 rather than day 15, the secondary response had peaked, though it was weaker.

Remarks on this clonotype: The antigen is not known.

Germline V gene sequence: CDR1 MNHNS, CDR2 SASEGT. CDR3 length equals 16 residues. The V end lost 4 bases, the J end lost 4 bases, and 17 bases lay between the germline ends. This receptor was identified in a man in his late teens or twenties who received the YFV17D yellow fever vaccine. V is TRBV6-1 and J is TRBJ1-5, with a possible D match to TRBD1 (5 bases). The sample in question was PBMCs, obtained on the day of the first yellow fever vaccination. This chain's CDR3 is CASSATSRVENQPQHF. CDR3 bases: TGTGCCAGCAGTGCGACCTCCAGGGTAGAAAATCAGCCCCAGCATTTT.